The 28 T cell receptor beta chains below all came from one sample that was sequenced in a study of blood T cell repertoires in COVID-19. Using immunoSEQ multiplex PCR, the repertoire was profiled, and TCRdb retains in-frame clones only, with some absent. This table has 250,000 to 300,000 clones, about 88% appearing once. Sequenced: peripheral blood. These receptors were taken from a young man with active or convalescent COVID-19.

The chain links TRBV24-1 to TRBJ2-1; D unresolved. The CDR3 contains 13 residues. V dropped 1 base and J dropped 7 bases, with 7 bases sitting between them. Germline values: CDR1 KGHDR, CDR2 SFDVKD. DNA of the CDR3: TGTGCCACCAGTGATTTCGGTTGGAATGAGCAGTTCTTC. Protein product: CATSDFGWNEQFF.

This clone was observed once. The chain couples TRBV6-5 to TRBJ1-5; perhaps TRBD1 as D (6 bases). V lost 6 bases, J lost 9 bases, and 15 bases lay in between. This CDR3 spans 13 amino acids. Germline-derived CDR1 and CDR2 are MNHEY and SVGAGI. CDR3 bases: TGTGCCAGCAGCTCGGACAGCTTCGGGCCCCAGCATTTT. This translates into CASSSDSFGPQHF.

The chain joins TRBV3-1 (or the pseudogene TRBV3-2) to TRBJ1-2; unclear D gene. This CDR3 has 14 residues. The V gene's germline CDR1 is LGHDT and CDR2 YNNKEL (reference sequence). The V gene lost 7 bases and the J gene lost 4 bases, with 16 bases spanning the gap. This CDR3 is CASTEGRFPYGYTF. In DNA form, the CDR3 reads TGTGCCAGCACGGAGGGAAGGTTCCCCTATGGCTACACCTTC.

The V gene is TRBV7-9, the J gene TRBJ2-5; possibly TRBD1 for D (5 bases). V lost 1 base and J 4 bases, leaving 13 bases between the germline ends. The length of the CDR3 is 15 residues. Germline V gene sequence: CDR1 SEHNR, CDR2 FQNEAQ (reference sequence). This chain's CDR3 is CASSLGSSGIETQYF. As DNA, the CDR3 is TGTGCCAGCAGCTTAGGTAGCTCAGGGATAGAGACCCAGTACTTC.

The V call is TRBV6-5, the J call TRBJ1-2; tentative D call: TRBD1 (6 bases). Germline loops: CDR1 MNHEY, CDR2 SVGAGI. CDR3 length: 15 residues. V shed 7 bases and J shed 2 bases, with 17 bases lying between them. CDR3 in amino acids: CASTEGQGTNYGYTF. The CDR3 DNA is TGTGCCAGCACCGAAGGCCAGGGGACGAACTATGGCTACACCTTC.

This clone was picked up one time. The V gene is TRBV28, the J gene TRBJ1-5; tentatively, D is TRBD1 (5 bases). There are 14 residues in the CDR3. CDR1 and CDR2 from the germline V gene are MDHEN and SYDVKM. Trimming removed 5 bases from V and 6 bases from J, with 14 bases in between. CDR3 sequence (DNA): TGTGCCAGCAGTGCTACAGGAGTTCTTCAGCCCCAGCATTTT. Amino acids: CASSATGVLQPQHF.

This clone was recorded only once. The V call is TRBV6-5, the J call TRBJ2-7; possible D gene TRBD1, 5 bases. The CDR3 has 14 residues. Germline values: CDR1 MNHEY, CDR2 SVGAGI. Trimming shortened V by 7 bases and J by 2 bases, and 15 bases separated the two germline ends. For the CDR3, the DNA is TGTGCCAGCATGAGATTCGACAGCCCCTACGAGCAGTACTTC. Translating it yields CASMRFDSPYEQYF.

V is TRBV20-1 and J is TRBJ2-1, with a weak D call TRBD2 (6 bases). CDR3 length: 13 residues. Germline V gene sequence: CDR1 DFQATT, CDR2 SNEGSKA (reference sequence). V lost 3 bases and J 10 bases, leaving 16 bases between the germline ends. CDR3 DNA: TGCAGTGCTAGTCCGGGACTCCAGGTGGAGCAGTTCTTC. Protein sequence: CSASPGLQVEQFF.

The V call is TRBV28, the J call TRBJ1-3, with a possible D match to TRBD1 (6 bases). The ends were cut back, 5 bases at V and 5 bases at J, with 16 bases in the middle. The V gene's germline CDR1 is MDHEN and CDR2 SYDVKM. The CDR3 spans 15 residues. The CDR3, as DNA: TGTGCCAGCAGTCTCCCAGGGGTAGGGAGAAACACCATATATTTT. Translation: CASSLPGVGRNTIYF.

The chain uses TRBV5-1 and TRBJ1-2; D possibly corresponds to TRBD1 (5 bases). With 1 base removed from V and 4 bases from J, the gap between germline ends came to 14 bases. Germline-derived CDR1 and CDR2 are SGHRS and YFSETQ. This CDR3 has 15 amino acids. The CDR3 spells CASSLSSQGGYGYTF. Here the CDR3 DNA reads TGCGCCAGCAGCTTGTCTTCGCAGGGAGGCTATGGCTACACCTTC.

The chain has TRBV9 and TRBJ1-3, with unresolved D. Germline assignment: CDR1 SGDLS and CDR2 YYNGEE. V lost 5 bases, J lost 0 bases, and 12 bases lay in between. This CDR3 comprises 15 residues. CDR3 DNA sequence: TGTGCCAGCAGTGATGAAAGCTTCTCTGGAAACACCATATATTTT. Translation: CASSDESFSGNTIYF.

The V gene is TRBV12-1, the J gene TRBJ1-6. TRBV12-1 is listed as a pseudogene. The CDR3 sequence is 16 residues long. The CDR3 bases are TGTGCCAGCAGCCTAGGACTGACACACTATAATTCACCCCTCCACTTT. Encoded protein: CASSLGLTHYNSPLHF.

The CDR3 DNA reads TGTGCCTGGAATCTAGCGGGGAGAATGGATACGCAGTATTTT. Encoded protein: CAWNLAGRMDTQYF. The chain is built from TRBV30 and TRBJ2-3; 9 bases line up with TRBD2. The J segment lost 6 bases and the V segment lost 4 bases, leaving 8 bases of the junction unmatched. The CDR3 consists of 14 residues. CDR1 is GTSNPN and CDR2 is SVGIG in the germline V gene (reference sequence).

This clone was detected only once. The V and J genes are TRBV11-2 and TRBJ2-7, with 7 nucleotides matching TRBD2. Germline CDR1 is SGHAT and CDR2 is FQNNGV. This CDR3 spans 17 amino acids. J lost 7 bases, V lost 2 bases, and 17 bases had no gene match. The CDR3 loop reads CASSLNSGSNRYEEQYF. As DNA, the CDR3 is TGTGCCAGCAGCTTAAATAGCGGGTCTAACCGTTACGAGGAGCAGTACTTC.

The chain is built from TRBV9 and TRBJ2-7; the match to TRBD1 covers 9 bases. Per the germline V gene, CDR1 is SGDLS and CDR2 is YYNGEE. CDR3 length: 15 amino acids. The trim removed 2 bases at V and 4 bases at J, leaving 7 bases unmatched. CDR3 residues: CASSVSAQGAYEQYF. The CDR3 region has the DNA TGTGCCAGCAGCGTCTCGGCACAGGGGGCTTACGAGCAGTACTTC.

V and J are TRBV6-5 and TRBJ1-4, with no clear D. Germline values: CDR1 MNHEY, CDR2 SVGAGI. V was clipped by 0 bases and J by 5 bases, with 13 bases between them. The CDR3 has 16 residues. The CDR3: CASSYSMRVGNEKLFF. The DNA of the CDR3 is TGTGCCAGCAGTTACTCGATGAGGGTAGGGAATGAAAAACTGTTTTTT.

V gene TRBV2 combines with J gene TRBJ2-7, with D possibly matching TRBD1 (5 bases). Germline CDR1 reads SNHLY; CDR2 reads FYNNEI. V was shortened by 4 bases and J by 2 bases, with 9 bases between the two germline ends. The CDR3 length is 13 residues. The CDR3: CASSAQGPYEQYF. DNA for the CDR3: TGTGCCAGCAGTGCCCAGGGCCCCTACGAGCAGTACTTC.

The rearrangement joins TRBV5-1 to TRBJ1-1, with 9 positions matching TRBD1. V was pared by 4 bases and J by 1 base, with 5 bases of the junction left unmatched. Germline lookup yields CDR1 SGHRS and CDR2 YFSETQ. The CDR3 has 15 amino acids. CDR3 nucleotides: TGCGCCAGCAGCCTACTGACAGGGGGGAACACTGAAGCTTTCTTT. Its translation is CASSLLTGGNTEAFF.

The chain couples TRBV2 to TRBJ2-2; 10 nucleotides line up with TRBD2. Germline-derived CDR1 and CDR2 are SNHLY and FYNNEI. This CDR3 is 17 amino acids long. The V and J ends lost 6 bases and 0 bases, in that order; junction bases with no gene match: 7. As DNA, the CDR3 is TGTGCCAGCAGGTCCCCGACTAGCGGGTCGAACACCGGGGAGCTGTTTTTT. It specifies CASRSPTSGSNTGELFF.

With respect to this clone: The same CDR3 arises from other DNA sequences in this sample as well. This chain's CDR3 is CASSLGQDTEAFF. The CDR3 DNA reads TGCGCCAGCAGCTTGGGACAGGACACTGAAGCTTTCTTT. The chain employs TRBV5-1 and TRBJ1-1; maybe TRBD1 (6 bases). Trimming took 0 bases from V and 3 from J, leaving 6 bases between them. Germline V CDR1 and CDR2: SGHRS, YFSETQ. The CDR3 extends over 13 amino acids.

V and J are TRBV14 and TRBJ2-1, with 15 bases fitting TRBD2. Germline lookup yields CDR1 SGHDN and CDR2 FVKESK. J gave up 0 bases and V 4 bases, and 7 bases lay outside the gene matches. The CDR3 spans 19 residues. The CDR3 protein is CASSPGLAGGPSSYNEQFF. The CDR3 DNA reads TGTGCCAGCAGCCCGGGACTAGCGGGAGGCCCGAGCTCCTACAATGAGCAGTTCTTC.

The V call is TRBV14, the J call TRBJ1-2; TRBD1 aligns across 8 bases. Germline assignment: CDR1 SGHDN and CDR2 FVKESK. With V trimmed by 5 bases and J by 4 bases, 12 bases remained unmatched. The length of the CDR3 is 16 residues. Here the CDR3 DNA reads TGTGCCAGCAGCACGACCGGGACAGGCTATCGCTATGGCTACACCTTC. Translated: CASSTTGTGYRYGYTF.

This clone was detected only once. The CDR3 nucleotides read TGCGCCAGCAGCACCGGGACAGGGGCCCCGGGAGAGACCCAGTACTTC. Translated, it gives CASSTGTGAPGETQYF. This sequence joins TRBV5-1 and TRBJ2-5; 10 bases are shared with TRBD1. The V gene's germline CDR1 is SGHRS and CDR2 YFSETQ. The V and J ends lost 4 bases and 4 bases, in that order; junction bases with no gene match: 10. This CDR3 is built from 16 residues.

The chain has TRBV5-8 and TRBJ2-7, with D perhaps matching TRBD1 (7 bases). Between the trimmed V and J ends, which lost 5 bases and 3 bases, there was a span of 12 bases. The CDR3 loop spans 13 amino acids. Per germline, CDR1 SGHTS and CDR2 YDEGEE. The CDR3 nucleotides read TGTGCCAGCAGTCCAGGGGGAGGCTACGAGCAGTACTTC. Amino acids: CASSPGGGYEQYF.

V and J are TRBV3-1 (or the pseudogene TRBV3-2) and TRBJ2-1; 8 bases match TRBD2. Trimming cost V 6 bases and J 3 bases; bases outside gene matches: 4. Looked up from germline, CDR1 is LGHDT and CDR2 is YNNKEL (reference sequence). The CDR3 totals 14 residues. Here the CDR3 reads CASRPGTSYNEQFF. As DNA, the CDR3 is TGTGCCAGCAGACCCGGGACTAGCTACAATGAGCAGTTCTTC.

The CDR3 is CASSVGQLSAETQYF. CDR3 in DNA: TGTGCCAGCAGCGTAGGACAGCTCTCGGCGGAGACCCAGTACTTC. The rearrangement joins TRBV7-2 to TRBJ2-5; a weak D match, TRBD1 (6 bases). Germline lookup yields CDR1 SGHTA and CDR2 FQGNSA. The CDR3 contains 15 residues. V was cut by 5 bases and J by 5 bases, with 18 bases left in between.

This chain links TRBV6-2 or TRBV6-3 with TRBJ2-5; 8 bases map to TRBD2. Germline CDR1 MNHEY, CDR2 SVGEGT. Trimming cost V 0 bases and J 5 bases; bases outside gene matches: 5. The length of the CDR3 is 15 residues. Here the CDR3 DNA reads TGTGCCAGCAGTTACTCGGCGGGAGGCCGGGAGACCCAGTACTTC. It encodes CASSYSAGGRETQYF.

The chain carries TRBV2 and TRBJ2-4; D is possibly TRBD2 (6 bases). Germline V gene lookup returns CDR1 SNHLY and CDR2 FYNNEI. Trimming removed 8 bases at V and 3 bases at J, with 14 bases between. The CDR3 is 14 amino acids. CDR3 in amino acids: CASWRAEGKNIQYF. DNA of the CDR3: TGTGCCAGCTGGAGGGCCGAGGGCAAAAACATTCAGTACTTC.